This TCR beta chain was retrieved from a study of blood T cells in healthy people across ages. Whole-study findings and limits: Diversity was higher, and naive CD4+ cells more numerous, in long-lived donors than in aged donors.

CDR1 SQVTM and CDR2 ANQGSEA come from the germline V gene. The CDR3 sequence is 13 residues long. The use of a sample-barcoded 5' primer and a J-beta primer mix characterized a second PCR of roughly 7 to 11 cycles. In TCRdb, the 5' RACE reads were re-called with MiXCR into one record per CDR3 protein. The table lists 1.5 million or so distinct CDR3 sequences, 42% of them singletons. This clonotype was detected a few times. Its antigen is not known. Germline is not matched at one junction end, which may reflect a read error. The gene calls are TRBV29-1 and TRBJ1-2, with 7 bases matching TRBD1. The clonotype comes from a woman between 18 and 29 years old in good health. The sequenced sample was blood. DNA for the CDR3: TGCAGCGTCGAAGGGGGCAGCAACTATGGCTACACCTTC. Amino acid sequence: CSVEGGSNYGYTF.